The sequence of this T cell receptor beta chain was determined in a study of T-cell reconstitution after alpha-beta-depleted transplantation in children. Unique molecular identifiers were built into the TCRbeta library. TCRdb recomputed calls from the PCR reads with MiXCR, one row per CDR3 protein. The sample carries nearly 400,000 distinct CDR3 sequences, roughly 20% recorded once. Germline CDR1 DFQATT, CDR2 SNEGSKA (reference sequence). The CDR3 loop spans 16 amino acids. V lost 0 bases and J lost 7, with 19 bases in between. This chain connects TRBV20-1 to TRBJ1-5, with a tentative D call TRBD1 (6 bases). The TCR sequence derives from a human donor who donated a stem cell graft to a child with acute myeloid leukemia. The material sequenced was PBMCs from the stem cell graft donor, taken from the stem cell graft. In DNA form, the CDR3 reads TGCAGTGCTAGAGATCCGCTTTCAGGGGCGGGACAGCCCCAGCATTTT. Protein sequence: CSARDPLSGAGQPQHF.